Reported below is one T cell receptor (beta chain). Method: immunoSEQ multiplex PCR; TCRdb's copy keeps in-frame clones and lacks some. The table records 370,000 or so clones, approximately 80% of them present only once. J was trimmed by 7 bases and V by 4 bases; bases with no gene match: 12. The length of the CDR3 is 15 residues. Germline CDR1 reads SGHVS; CDR2 reads FNYEAQ. The sample comes from a study of blood T cell repertoires in COVID-19. The sequenced sample consisted of peripheral blood. The chain links TRBV7-6 to TRBJ1-1, with 7 bases lining up with TRBD1. This clonotype originated in a human donor with acute or convalescent COVID-19. The donor label of this sample is uncertain. DNA of the CDR3: TGTGCCAGCAGCTCCCAAATCGGGACAGCCTTTGAAGCTTTCTTT. As protein: CASSSQIGTAFEAFF.